The TCR beta chain described here comes from a study of OX40 agonist ivuxolimab in advanced cancers. The wider study: Previous treatment with anti-PD-1, anti-PD-L1 or anti-CTLA-4 therapy was allowed; approximately 40% had received some.

Trimming took 4 bases from V and 6 from J; bases not matched to a gene: 10. The germline CDR1 and CDR2 sequences are MGHRA and YSYEKL. The CDR3 runs 16 residues. This table comes from immunoSEQ multiplex PCR, and its TCRdb copy is limited to in-frame clones, with some not included. The sample has more than 30,000 clones, 86% seen once; the top ten hold roughly 2.4%. The sequence came from an adult with an advanced solid tumor such as melanoma, head and neck, liver or kidney cancer. V gene TRBV4-1 combines with J gene TRBJ2-1; 9 nucleotides agree with TRBD1. The sample in question was CD4+ or CD8+ T cells sorted from blood, obtained in a trial of the OX40 agonist ivuxolimab. The CDR3 DNA reads as TGCGCCAGCAGCCTGAGACAGGGGGTTTCTGGCAATGAGCAGTTCTTC. It encodes CASSLRQGVSGNEQFF.